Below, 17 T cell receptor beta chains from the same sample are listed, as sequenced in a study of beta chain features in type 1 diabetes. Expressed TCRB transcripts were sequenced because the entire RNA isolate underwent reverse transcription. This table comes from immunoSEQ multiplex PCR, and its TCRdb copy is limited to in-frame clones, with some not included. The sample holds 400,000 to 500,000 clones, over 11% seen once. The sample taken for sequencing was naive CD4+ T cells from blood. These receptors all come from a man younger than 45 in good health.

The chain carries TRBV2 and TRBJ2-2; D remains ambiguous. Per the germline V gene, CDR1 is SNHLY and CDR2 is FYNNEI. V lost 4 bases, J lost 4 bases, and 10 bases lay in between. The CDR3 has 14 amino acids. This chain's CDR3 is CASSVGGGTGELFF. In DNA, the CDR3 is TGTGCCAGCAGTGTTGGCGGTGGCACCGGGGAGCTGTTTTTT.

The CDR3 DNA reads TGTGTAACCGGGACACCTCCCAATGAGCAGTTCTTC. It codes for CVTGTPPNEQFF. The chain has TRBV15 and TRBJ2-1; a weak D match, TRBD1 (6 bases). The CDR3 length is 12 residues. Germline values: CDR1 LNHNV, CDR2 YYDKDF (reference sequence).

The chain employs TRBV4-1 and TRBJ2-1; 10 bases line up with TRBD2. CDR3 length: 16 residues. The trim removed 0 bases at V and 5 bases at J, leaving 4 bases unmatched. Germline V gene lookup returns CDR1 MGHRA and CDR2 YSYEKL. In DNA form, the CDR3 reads TGCGCCAGCAGCCAAGAGGGGACTAGCGTGAACAATGAGCAGTTCTTC. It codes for CASSQEGTSVNNEQFF.

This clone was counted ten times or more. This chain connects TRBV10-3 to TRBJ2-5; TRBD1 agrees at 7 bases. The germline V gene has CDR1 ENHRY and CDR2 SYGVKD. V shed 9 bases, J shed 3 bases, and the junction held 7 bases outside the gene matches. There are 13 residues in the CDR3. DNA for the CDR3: TGTGCCATTCCGGGGACAGCCAAAGAGACCCAGTACTTC. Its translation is CAIPGTAKETQYF.

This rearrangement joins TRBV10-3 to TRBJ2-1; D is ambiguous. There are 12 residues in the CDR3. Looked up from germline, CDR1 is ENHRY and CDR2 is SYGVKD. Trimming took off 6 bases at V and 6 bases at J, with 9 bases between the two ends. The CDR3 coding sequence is TGTGCCATCAGCCAACCTAGCAATGAGCAGTTCTTC. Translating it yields CAISQPSNEQFF.

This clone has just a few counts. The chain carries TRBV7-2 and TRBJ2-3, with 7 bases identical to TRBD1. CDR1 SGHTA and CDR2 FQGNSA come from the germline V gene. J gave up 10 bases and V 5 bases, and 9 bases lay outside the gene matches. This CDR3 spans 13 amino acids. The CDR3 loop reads CASSPSFTGAQYF. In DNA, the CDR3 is TGTGCCAGCAGCCCCTCCTTCACAGGGGCGCAGTATTTT.

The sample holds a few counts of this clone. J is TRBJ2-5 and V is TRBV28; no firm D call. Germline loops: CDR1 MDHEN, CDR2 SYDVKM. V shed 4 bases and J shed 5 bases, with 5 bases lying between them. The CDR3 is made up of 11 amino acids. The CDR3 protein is CASSSPETQYF. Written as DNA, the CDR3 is TGTGCCAGCAGTTCCCCCGAGACCCAGTACTTC.

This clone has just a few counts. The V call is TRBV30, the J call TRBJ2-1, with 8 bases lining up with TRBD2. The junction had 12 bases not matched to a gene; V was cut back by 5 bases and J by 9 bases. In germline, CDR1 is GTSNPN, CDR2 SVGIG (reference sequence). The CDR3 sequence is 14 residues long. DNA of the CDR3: TGTGCCTGGGACGGACTAGCCCTTGGGGGTGAGCAGTTCTTC. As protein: CAWDGLALGGEQFF.

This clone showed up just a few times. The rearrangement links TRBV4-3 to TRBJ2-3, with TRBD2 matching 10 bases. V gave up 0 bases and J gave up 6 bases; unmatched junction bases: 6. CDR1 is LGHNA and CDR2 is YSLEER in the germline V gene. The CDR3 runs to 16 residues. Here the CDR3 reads CASSQDRLAGADTQYF. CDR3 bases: TGCGCCAGCAGCCAAGATCGGCTAGCGGGAGCGGATACGCAGTATTTT.

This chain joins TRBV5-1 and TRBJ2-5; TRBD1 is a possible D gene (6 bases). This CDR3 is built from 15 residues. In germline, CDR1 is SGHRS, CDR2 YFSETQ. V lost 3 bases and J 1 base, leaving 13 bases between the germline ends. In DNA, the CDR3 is TGCGCCAGCAGCTCCGGGACAACACTCCAAGAGACCCAGTACTTC. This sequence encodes CASSSGTTLQETQYF.

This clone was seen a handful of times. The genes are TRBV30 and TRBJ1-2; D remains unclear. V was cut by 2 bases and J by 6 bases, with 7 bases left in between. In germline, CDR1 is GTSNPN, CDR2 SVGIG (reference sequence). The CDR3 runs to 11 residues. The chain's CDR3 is CAWSPGDGYTF. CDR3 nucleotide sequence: TGTGCCTGGAGTCCGGGTGATGGCTACACCTTC.

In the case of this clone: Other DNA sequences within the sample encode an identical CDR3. The CDR3 DNA reads as TGCAGCGTTGTTCTGGGGAACAGCCGGCAGTACGTC. Its translation: CSVVLGNSRQYV. V usage is TRBV29-1 and J usage is TRBJ2-7, with no clear D. From germline, CDR1 is SQVTM and CDR2 ANQGSEA. The CDR3 length is 12 residues. Trimming took 4 bases from V and 9 from J, leaving 16 bases between them.

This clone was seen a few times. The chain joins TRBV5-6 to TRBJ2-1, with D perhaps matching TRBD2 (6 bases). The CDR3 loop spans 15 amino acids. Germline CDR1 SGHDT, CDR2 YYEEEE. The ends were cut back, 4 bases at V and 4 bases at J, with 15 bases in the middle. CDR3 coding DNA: TGTGCCAGCAGCCCGACGGGGACTTATTACAATGAGCAGTTCTTC. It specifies CASSPTGTYYNEQFF. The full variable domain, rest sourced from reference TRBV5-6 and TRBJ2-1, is DAGVTQSPTHLIKTRGQQVTLRCSPKSGHDTVSWYQQALGQGPQFIFQYYEEEERQRGNFPDRFSGHQFPNYSSELNVNALLLGDSALYLCASSPTGTYYNEQFFGPGTRLTVL.

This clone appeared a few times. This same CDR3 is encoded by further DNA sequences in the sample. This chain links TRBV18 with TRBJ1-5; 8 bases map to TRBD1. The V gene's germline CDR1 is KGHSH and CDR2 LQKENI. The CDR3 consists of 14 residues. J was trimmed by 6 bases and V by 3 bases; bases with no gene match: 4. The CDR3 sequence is CASSPGQGSQPQHF. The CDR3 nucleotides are TGTGCCAGCTCACCCGGACAGGGATCTCAGCCCCAGCATTTT. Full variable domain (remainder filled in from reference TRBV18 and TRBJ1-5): NAGVMQNPRHLVRRRGQEARLRCSPMKGHSHVYWYRQLPEEGLKFMVYLQKENIIDESGMPKERFSAEFPKEGPSILRIQQVVRGDSAAYFCASSPGQGSQPQHFGDGTRLSIL.

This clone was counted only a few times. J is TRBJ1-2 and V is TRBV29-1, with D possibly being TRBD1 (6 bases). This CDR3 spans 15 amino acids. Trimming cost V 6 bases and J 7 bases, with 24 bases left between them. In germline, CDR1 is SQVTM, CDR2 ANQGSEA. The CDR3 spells CSVLPRDARGSGYTF. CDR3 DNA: TGCAGCGTCCTTCCCAGGGACGCCAGGGGATCTGGCTACACCTTC.

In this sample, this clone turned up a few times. The CDR3 DNA reads as TGTGCCAGCAGCTTAGGGGGCGGCTACACAGATACGCAGTATTTT. It translates to CASSLGGGYTDTQYF. The chain combines TRBV7-9 with TRBJ2-3; a weak D match, TRBD1 (5 bases). Germline CDR1 is SEHNR and CDR2 is FQNEAQ (reference sequence). This CDR3 spans 15 amino acids. Deletions cut 1 base from V and 2 bases from J, with 10 bases between.

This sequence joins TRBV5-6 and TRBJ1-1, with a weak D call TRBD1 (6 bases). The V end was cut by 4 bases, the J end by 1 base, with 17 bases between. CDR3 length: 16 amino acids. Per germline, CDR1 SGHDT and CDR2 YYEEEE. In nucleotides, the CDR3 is TGTGCCAGCAGCCGCGCAGGGGTAGGGTCGAACACTGAAGCTTTCTTT. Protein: CASSRAGVGSNTEAFF.